This T cell receptor (beta chain) originates from a study of patients and donors after allogeneic stem cell transplantation (TCRdb year 2020). This clonotype was found a few times. Its antigen specificity is not known. No per-base quality is available; no much larger clone lies one base away. V drops 3 bases and J drops 6 bases, leaving 26 bases in between. The germline V gene (reference sequence) specifies DFQATT as CDR1 and SNEGSKA as CDR2. The cysteine opens and the phenylalanine closes a CDR3 of 17 amino acids. The read is trimmed to its CDR3 DNA, 51 bases read in frame from base 1. Libraries were prepared through RT-PCR. The sequencer was a NextSeq 550. In TCRdb, the public reads were trimmed at Q25 with fastp and aligned with MiXCR, with productive beta chains retained. CDR3 protein sequences are deduplicated, and each keeps its most common genes and DNA. For this sample there are about 200,000 distinct CDR3 sequences; 35% to 45% appear just once. Under 14% of the sample lies in the top ten.

This chain joins TRBV20-1 to TRBJ1-1; the best D guess is TRBD1, with 5 bases matching. The sequencing input was blood, either unsorted or a sorted T cell fraction (not recorded which). This sequence was found in a human donor who was either an allogeneic HSCT recipient or a stem cell or donor lymphocyte infusion donor (not recorded which). It is not recorded whose cells these are; they may come from a transplant donor. The nucleotides read TGCAGTGCTAGGGATTTCAGAGTGGGGGGGTTTGGCGCTGAAGCTTTCTTT. Translated, it gives CSARDFRVGGFGAEAFF.